The subject of this entry is one T cell receptor (beta chain). Its antigen has not been determined. Per-nucleotide qualities are absent, and no much larger clonotype sits a single base away. The entry originates in a study of blood T cell repertoires in COVID-19 (dated by TCRdb to about 2020). About the investigation overall: Samples covering the acute and convalescent phases of COVID-19 were provided by collaborators in the United States, Italy and Spain. The material from the prospective study consisted of cDNA or gDNA derived from T cells, B-cell-depleted T cells, or PBMCs. Deeply sampled blood TCRbeta repertoires from subjects exposed to, actively infected with, or recovered from COVID-19 were included in the dataset. A freely available public database, intended as a resource for researchers studying the immune response to SARS-CoV-2, is where the repertoires were released. The samples were drawn from the first 160 participants of the ongoing ImmuneRACE study and from 1,254 subjects provided by 6 global collaborators. Nearly every sample came with metadata listing a de-identified subject ID, COVID-19 status, age in years and sex. Where HLA class I and class II types were available, the types were taken from metadata supplied by the sample provider, not from assay-based typing. The paper as a whole reports these results and caveats: How much clinical and demographic metadata was included differed by source and by participant, and the metadata was provided uncurated.

Trimming removed 7 bases from V and 3 bases from J, leaving 13 bases between the germline ends. From the cysteine up to the phenylalanine, the CDR3 has a length of 15 residues. Only CDR3 DNA is held: 45 bases, read in frame from base 1. The germline V gene specifies SNHLY as CDR1 and FYNNEI as CDR2. TCRbeta CDR3 regions were amplified from genomic DNA by means of the immunoSEQ Assay, a bias-controlled multiplex PCR. The original pipeline was this. Nucleated cell counts per sample were estimated from amplification of reference gene primers within the assay. To quantify the absolute abundance of each unique TCRbeta CDR3 rearrangement, sequence reads were collapsed and filtered. For each sample, productive Simpson clonality was calculated as the square root of Simpson's diversity index over productive rearrangements. The source is immuneACCESS, and TCRdb retained only in-frame sequences with V and J called. Part of the clones is not carried over; for the studies checked, unresolved V genes explain less than half of this, and the remainder is unexplained. The V and J calls and clone size come from that table; D and trimming were worked out from the DNA. For this sample the table gives roughly 190,000 clones, of which 80% were detected only once. The top ten hold 5.5% to 8.5% of the sample.

Each collaborating institution followed its own protocols to collect whole blood in K2EDTA tubes. For TCRbeta analysis, collaborators shipped samples in one of three forms: frozen whole blood, isolated PBMCs, or DNA extracted from either of those sample types. Sequenced sample: peripheral blood. The chain is encoded by TRBV2 joined to TRBJ1-6, with a weak D call of TRBD1 (5 bases match). The clonotype was recovered from a man in his sixties with acute or convalescent COVID-19. CDR3 sequence: CASISPGYYNSPLHF. The DNA reads as follows: TGTGCCAGCATTTCTCCAGGGTACTATAATTCACCCCTCCACTTT.